The 19 T cell receptor beta chains in this list originate from one sample, sequenced in a study of cytomegalovirus exposure and HLA in healthy donors. The PCR had 60 Vbeta and 13 Jbeta primers. This table comes from immunoSEQ multiplex PCR, and its TCRdb copy is limited to in-frame clones, with some not included. The table has approximately 77,000 clones, roughly 76% seen once; the top ten hold roughly 12%. Sequencing was performed on PBMCs. These receptors all come from a male donor in good health and CMV-seropositive.

The genes are TRBV10-3 and TRBJ2-1, with D possibly TRBD1 on 6 matching bases. There are 12 residues in the CDR3. CDR1 and CDR2 from the germline V gene are ENHRY and SYGVKD. V dropped 4 bases and J dropped 6 bases, with 7 bases sitting between them. The CDR3 region has the DNA TGTGCCATCAGTGGAGGGGGCAATGAGCAGTTCTTC. Protein sequence: CAISGGGNEQFF.

The rearrangement joins TRBV18 to TRBJ2-5, with TRBD1 matching 7 bases. With V trimmed by 3 bases and J by 5 bases, 12 bases remained unmatched. The length of the CDR3 is 16 residues. Germline V gene sequence: CDR1 KGHSH, CDR2 LQKENI. CDR3 residues: CASSPGRVQGPETQYF. The DNA for the CDR3 is TGTGCCAGCTCACCGGGACGCGTACAGGGGCCGGAGACCCAGTACTTC.

The chain combines TRBV5-1 with TRBJ2-5, with D hard to call. The J call may be in error: the DNA end matches TRBJ2-7 better. CDR1 SGHRS and CDR2 YFSETQ come from the germline V gene. The CDR3 loop spans 14 amino acids. CDR3 sequence: CASTPMIGAYEQYF. The DNA of the CDR3 is TGCGCCAGCACCCCTATGATTGGGGCCTACGAGCAGTACTTC.

This clone showed up just a few times. The V call is TRBV19, the J call TRBJ2-7, with 7 bases fitting TRBD1. Germline values: CDR1 LNHDA, CDR2 SQIVND (reference sequence). The CDR3 has 14 amino acids. Trimming removed 6 bases from V and 0 bases from J; junction bases left unmatched: 5. In DNA, the CDR3 is TGTGCCAGTAGGGGGACAGTGAGCTCCTACGAGCAGTACTTC. This gives the protein CASRGTVSSYEQYF.

The genes are TRBV18 and TRBJ2-3; TRBD1 matches 10 bases. The germline V gene has CDR1 KGHSH and CDR2 LQKENI. J lost 2 bases, V lost 5 bases, and 7 bases had no gene match. This CDR3 is built from 16 residues. The DNA of the CDR3 is TGTGCCAGCTCATCGGGACAGGGGAGGGTCACAGATACGCAGTATTTT. Translated: CASSSGQGRVTDTQYF.

This chain uses TRBV6-5 with TRBJ2-7, with 9 nucleotides matching TRBD2. Germline V CDR1 and CDR2: MNHEY, SVGAGI. Trimming at V came to 0 bases and at J to 4 bases, leaving 7 bases not matched to a gene. The CDR3 is 16 amino acids. The CDR3 loop reads CASSYSSSGRGYEQYF. CDR3 nucleotide sequence: TGTGCCAGCAGTTACTCGAGTAGCGGGAGAGGATACGAGCAGTACTTC.

The V call is TRBV5-1, the J call TRBJ2-2; the D gene is possibly TRBD1 (5 bases). The CDR3 is made up of 15 amino acids. Germline loops: CDR1 SGHRS, CDR2 YFSETQ. The ends were cut back, 0 bases at V and 4 bases at J, with 10 bases in the middle. CDR3 region: CASSLARTITGELFF. CDR3 in DNA: TGCGCCAGCAGCTTGGCCAGGACAATCACCGGGGAGCTGTTTTTT.

The V and J genes are TRBV11-3 and TRBJ2-3; D may be TRBD2 (6 bases). The CDR3 totals 13 residues. Germline lookup yields CDR1 SGHNT and CDR2 YENEEA. Trimming pared 5 bases from V and 3 bases from J, leaving 9 bases between. The CDR3: CASSRRGTDTQYF. CDR3 nucleotides: TGTGCCAGCAGCCGCCGGGGGACAGATACGCAGTATTTT. Together with reference TRBV11-3 and TRBJ2-3, the CDR3 gives the full variable domain: EAGVVQSPRYKIIEKKQPVAFWCNPISGHNTLYWYLQNLGQGPELLIRYENEEAVDDSQLPKDRFSAERLKGVDSTLKIQPAELGDSAVYLCASSRRGTDTQYFGPGTRLTVL.

In the case of this clone: In the same sample, other DNA sequences code for this CDR3. This chain uses TRBV5-1 with TRBJ2-7, with a possible D match to TRBD2 (6 bases). This CDR3 is 13 amino acids long. In germline, CDR1 is SGHRS, CDR2 YFSETQ. V was clipped by 0 bases and J by 7 bases, with 11 bases between them. CDR3 in DNA: TGCGCCAGCAGCTTGGTGGGGGGTAGGGAGCAGTACTTC. It specifies CASSLVGGREQYF.

CDR3 amino acids: CASTRGGDGYTF. In nucleotides, the CDR3 is TGTGCCAGCACCCGGGGGGGAGACGGCTACACCTTC. V usage is TRBV2 and J usage is TRBJ1-2, with D maybe TRBD1 (5 bases). Germline CDR1 SNHLY, CDR2 FYNNEI. The CDR3 contains 12 residues. V lost 7 bases and J 8 bases, leaving 14 bases between the germline ends.

V gene TRBV7-6 combines with J gene TRBJ2-5, with 7 bases aligning to TRBD2. CDR3 length: 13 amino acids. CDR1 SGHVS and CDR2 FNYEAQ come from the germline V gene. V lost 4 bases to trimming and J lost 3 bases; unmatched junction nucleotides: 2. Here the CDR3 DNA reads TGTGCCAGCAGCTCCGGGGGGAAAGAGACCCAGTACTTC. Amino acid sequence: CASSSGGKETQYF. Full variable domain (missing parts from reference TRBV7-6 and TRBJ2-5): GAGVSQSPRYKVTKRGQDVALRCDPISGHVSLYWYRQALGQGPEFLTYFNYEAQQDKSGLPNDRFSAERPEGSISTLTIQRTEQRDSAMYRCASSSGGKETQYFGPGTRLLVL.

This chain links TRBV7-3 with TRBJ2-1; D is uncertain. Germline-derived CDR1 and CDR2 are SGHTA and FQGTGA. V lost 2 bases and J lost 6, with 8 bases in between. The CDR3 loop spans 13 amino acids. The CDR3: CASSLQPGNEQFF. CDR3 sequence (DNA): TGTGCCAGCAGCTTACAACCAGGCAATGAGCAGTTCTTC.

The chain combines TRBV28 with TRBJ2-5, with D possibly being TRBD2 (5 bases). CDR1 is MDHEN and CDR2 is SYDVKM in the germline V gene. V lost 6 bases and J 2 bases, leaving 7 bases between the germline ends. CDR3 length equals 12 residues. The CDR3 loop is CASRRAQETQYF. The DNA for the CDR3 is TGTGCCAGCAGGAGGGCTCAAGAGACCCAGTACTTC.

The chain couples TRBV6-1 to TRBJ1-4; D is ambiguous. The CDR3 is 18 amino acids. V lost 1 base, J lost 5 bases, and 20 bases lay in between. Germline V gene sequence: CDR1 MNHNS, CDR2 SASEGT. CDR3 amino acids: CASSEGLVWAAWNEKLFF. For the CDR3, the DNA is TGTGCCAGCAGTGAAGGTCTGGTCTGGGCTGCTTGGAATGAAAAACTGTTTTTT.

The chain joins TRBV4-3 to TRBJ2-5; no clear D gene. The CDR3 runs 15 residues. Trimming cost V 0 bases and J 2 bases, with 10 bases left between them. Per the germline V gene, CDR1 is LGHNA and CDR2 is YSLEER. CDR3 DNA sequence: TGCGCCAGCAGCCAAGATTATCTTCAGCAAGAGACCCAGTACTTC. Translation: CASSQDYLQQETQYF.

This CDR3 reads CSVDVGPSGNYGYTF. The DNA of the CDR3 is TGCAGCGTTGATGTGGGGCCCTCCGGTAACTATGGCTACACCTTC. The chain employs TRBV29-1 and TRBJ1-2, with D possibly TRBD1 on 5 matching bases. V was pared by 3 bases and J by 1 base, with 15 bases between. The CDR3 sequence is 15 residues long. Looked up from germline, CDR1 is SQVTM and CDR2 is ANQGSEA. Drawing the rest from reference TRBV29-1 and TRBJ1-2, the complete variable domain is SAVISQKPSRDICQRGTSLTIQCQVDSQVTMMFWYRQQPGQSLTLIATANQGSEATYESGFVIDKFPISRPNLTFSTLTVSNMSPEDSSIYLCSVDVGPSGNYGYTFGSGTRLTVV.

The chain combines TRBV10-3 with TRBJ2-1, with D perhaps TRBD2 (5 bases). Per the germline V gene, CDR1 is ENHRY and CDR2 is SYGVKD. CDR3 length: 13 residues. Trimming removed 0 bases at V and 6 bases at J, with 6 bases between. The chain's CDR3 is CAISESGVNEQFF. The CDR3 DNA reads as TGTGCCATCAGTGAGTCCGGGGTCAATGAGCAGTTCTTC.

This clone came up a few times. The chain combines TRBV4-2 with TRBJ2-3, with TRBD2 matching over 9 bases. Trimming removed 6 bases from V and 0 bases from J; junction bases left unmatched: 10. This CDR3 contains 17 residues. Per germline, CDR1 LGHNA and CDR2 YNFKEQ. For the CDR3, the DNA is TGTGCCAGCAGTTCCCTAGCGGGACCAGCTAGCACAGATACGCAGTATTTT. This translates into CASSSLAGPASTDTQYF.

V usage is TRBV7-9 and J usage is TRBJ2-7; the D gene is possibly TRBD1 (5 bases). Trimming stripped 1 base from V and 6 bases from J, with 25 bases between. The CDR3 loop spans 18 amino acids. In germline, CDR1 is SEHNR, CDR2 FQNEAQ (reference sequence). CDR3 sequence reads: CASSLVVRAVDGAGEQYF. Here the CDR3 DNA reads TGTGCCAGCAGCTTAGTAGTCAGGGCAGTCGATGGGGCCGGCGAGCAGTACTTC.